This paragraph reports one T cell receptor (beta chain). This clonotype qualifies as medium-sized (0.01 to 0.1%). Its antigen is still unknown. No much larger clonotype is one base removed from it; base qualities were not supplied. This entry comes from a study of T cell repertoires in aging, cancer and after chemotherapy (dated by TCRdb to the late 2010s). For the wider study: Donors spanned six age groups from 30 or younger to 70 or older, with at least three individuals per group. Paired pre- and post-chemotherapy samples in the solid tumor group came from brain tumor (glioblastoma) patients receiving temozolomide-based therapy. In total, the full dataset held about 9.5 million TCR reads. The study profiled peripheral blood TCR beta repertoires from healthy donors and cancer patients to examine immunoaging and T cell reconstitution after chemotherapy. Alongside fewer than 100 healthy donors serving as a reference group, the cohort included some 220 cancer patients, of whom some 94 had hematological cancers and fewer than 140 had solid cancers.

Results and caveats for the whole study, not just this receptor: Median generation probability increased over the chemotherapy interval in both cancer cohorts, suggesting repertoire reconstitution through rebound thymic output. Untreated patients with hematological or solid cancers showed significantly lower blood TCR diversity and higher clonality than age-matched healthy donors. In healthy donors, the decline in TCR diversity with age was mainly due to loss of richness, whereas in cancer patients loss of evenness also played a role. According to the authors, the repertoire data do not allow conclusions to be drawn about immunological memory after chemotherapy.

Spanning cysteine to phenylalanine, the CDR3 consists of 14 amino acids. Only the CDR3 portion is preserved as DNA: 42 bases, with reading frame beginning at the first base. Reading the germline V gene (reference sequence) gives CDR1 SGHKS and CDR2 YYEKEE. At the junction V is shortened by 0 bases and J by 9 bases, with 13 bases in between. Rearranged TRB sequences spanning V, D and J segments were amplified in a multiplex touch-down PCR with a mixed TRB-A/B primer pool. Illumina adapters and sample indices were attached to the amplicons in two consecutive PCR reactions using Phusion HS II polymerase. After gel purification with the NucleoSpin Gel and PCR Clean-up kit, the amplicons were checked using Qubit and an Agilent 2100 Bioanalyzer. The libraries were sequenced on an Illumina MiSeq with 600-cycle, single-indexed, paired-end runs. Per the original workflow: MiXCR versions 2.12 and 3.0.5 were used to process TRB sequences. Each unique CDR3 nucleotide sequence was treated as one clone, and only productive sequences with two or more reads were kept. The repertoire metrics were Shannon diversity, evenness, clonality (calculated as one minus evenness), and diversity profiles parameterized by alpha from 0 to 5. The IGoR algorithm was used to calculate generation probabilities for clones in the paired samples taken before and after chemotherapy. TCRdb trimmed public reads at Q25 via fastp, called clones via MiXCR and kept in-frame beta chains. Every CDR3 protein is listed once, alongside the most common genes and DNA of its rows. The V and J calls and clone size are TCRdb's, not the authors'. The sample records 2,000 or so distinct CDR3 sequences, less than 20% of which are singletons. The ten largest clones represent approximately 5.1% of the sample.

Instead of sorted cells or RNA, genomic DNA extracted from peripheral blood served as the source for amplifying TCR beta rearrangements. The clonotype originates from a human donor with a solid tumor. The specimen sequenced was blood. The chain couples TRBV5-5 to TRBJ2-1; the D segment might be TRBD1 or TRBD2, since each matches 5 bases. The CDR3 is CASSLVGRDAEQFF. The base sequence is TGTGCCAGCAGCTTGGTCGGCAGGGACGCTGAGCAGTTCTTC.